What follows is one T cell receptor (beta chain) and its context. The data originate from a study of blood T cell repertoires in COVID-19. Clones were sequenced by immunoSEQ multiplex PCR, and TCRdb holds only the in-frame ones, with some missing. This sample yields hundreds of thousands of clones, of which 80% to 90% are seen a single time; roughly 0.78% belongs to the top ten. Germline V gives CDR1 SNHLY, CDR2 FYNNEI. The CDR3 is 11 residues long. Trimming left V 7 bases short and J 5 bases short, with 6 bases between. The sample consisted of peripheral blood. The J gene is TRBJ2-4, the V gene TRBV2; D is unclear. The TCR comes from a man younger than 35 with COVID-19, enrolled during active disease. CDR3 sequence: CASKSENIQYF. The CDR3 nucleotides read TGTGCCAGCAAGAGTGAAAACATTCAGTACTTC.